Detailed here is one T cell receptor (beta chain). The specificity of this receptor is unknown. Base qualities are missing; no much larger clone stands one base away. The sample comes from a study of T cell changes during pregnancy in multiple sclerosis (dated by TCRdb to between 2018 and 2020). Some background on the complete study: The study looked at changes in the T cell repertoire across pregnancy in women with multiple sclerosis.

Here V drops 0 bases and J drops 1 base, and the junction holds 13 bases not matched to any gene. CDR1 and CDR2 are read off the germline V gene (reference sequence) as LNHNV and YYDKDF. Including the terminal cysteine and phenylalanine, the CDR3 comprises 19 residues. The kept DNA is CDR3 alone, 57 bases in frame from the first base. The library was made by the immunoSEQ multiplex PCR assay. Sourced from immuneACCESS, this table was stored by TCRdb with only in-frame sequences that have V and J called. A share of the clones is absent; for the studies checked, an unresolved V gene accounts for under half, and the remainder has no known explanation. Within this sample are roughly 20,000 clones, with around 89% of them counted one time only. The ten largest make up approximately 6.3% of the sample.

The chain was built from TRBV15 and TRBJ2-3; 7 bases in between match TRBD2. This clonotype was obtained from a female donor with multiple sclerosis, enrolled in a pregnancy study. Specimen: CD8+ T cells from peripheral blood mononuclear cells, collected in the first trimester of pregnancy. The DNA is TGTGCCACCAGCAGAGACGGGGCGGGAGCTGGGTTTCGCACAGATACGCAGTATTTT. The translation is CATSRDGAGAGFRTDTQYF.